This TCR beta chain was recovered during a study of regulatory T cells in long-lasting Graves disease. The time point here: persistent/refractory GD, antithyroid drugs over 5 years with positive TRAb. The TCR library was prepared using RNA isolated from PBMCs. Building the TCR beta libraries relied on iRepertoire HTBI primers, and CDR3 regions underwent Arm-PCR. Original processing methods: Identification of gene segments yielded around 64 TRBV and 13 to 15 TRBJ across samples. TCRdb independently ran MiXCR on the multiplex PCR reads; one entry per CDR3 protein. The V and J calls here are based on TCRdb, not the publication. The repertoire holds 350,000 to 500,000 distinct CDR3 sequences, with around 20% as singletons. Germline V gene data show CDR1 as MDHEN and CDR2 as SYDVKM. The CDR3 sequence is 14 residues long. J lost 4 bases, V lost 4 bases, and 3 bases had no gene match. This clonotype was recorded at least ten times.

This chain uses TRBV28 with TRBJ2-2, with 7 bases lining up with TRBD2. The TCR comes from a female donor with Graves disease. Here the sequenced sample was peripheral blood mononuclear cells (PBMCs), taken when the disease was refractory, from a patient treated with antithyroid drugs. This CDR3 reads CASSWTRATGELFF. In DNA, the CDR3 is TGTGCCAGCAGTTGGACTAGGGCCACCGGGGAGCTGTTTTTT.